This T cell receptor beta chain was sequenced in a study of identifying expanded T cells in peripheral blood. Deletions cut 0 bases from V and 6 bases from J, with 12 bases between. The length of the CDR3 is 15 residues. Germline V gene lookup returns CDR1 SGHRS and CDR2 YFSETQ. Profiling relied on immunoSEQ multiplex PCR, and the TCRdb table lists in-frame clones only, not all of them. The sample holds over 90,000 clones; nearly 90% are singletons and the top ten take approximately 5%. The specimen sequenced was blood. This clonotype was sampled from a person aged 18 to 75 in good health. This rearrangement joins TRBV5-1 to TRBJ2-2; D is ambiguous. The CDR3 here is CASSLEGGPSGELFF. The CDR3 bases are TGCGCCAGCAGCTTGGAGGGCGGTCCTTCCGGGGAGCTGTTTTTT. Based on the CDR3 plus reference TRBV5-1 and TRBJ2-2, the full variable domain is KAGVTQTPRYLIKTRGQQVTLSCSPISGHRSVSWYQQTPGQGLQFLFEYFSETQRNKGNFPGRFSGRQFSNSRSEMNVSTLELGDSALYLCASSLEGGPSGELFFGEGSRLTVL.